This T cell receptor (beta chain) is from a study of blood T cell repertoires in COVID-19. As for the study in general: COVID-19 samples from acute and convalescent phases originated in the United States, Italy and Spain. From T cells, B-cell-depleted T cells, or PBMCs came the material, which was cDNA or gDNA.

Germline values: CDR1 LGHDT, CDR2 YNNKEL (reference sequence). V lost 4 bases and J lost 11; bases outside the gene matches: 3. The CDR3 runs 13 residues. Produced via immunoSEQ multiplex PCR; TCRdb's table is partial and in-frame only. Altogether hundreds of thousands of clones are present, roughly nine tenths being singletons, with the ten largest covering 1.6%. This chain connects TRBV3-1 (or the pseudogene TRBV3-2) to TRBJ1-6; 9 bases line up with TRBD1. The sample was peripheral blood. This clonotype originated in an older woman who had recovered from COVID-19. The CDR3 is CASSPRTGAPLHF. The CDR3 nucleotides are TGTGCCAGCAGCCCACGGACAGGGGCACCCCTCCACTTT.